Presented here are 25 T cell receptor beta chains from one specimen sequenced in a study of CD8+ T cells in alopecia areata. Extracted RNA was reverse transcribed, and the resulting cDNA served as sequencing template. Clones were sequenced by immunoSEQ multiplex PCR, and TCRdb holds only the in-frame ones, with some missing. Found here are about 150,000 clones, 47% of them singletons; the top ten hold 6.5% to 7.5%. The sequenced sample was CD4+ T cells sorted from blood. The receptors were sampled from a human donor with alopecia areata.

The gene calls are TRBV10-3 and TRBJ2-3, with D uncertain. The V end was cut by 10 bases, the J end by 1 base, with 15 bases between. The germline gives CDR1 ENHRY, CDR2 SYGVKD. CDR3 size: 14 residues. The DNA of the CDR3 is TGTGCCACCTCGTACAGCCGCGGCACAGATACGCAGTATTTT. Translated, it gives CATSYSRGTDTQYF.

The chain employs TRBV19 and TRBJ1-5; D ambiguous. The CDR3 is 16 residues long. Germline assignment: CDR1 LNHDA and CDR2 SQIVND (reference sequence). Trimming removed 4 bases from V and 4 bases from J, with 17 bases in between. CDR3 DNA: TGTGCCAGTAGTAGAAGGAGGGTAGATGGTAATCAGCCCCAGCATTTT. It codes for CASSRRRVDGNQPQHF.

The V call is TRBV7-9, the J call TRBJ1-1; no reliable D call. Germline loops: CDR1 SEHNR, CDR2 FQNEAQ (reference sequence). The CDR3 sequence is 13 residues long. V was shortened by 11 bases and J by 1 base, with 14 bases between the two germline ends. The CDR3: CAEGRMGNTEAFF. DNA of the CDR3: TGTGCCGAAGGTCGTATGGGGAACACTGAAGCTTTCTTT. The full variable domain, rest sourced from reference TRBV7-9 and TRBJ1-1, is DTGVSQNPRHKITKRGQNVTFRCDPISEHNRLYWYRQTLGQGPEFLTYFQNEAQLEKSRLLSDRFSAERPKGSFSTLEIQRTEQGDSAMYLCAEGRMGNTEAFFGQGTRLTVV.

This clone was seen only a few times. The sample carries other DNA sequences with the same CDR3. The chain has TRBV29-1 and TRBJ1-5; 11 positions match TRBD1. In germline, CDR1 is SQVTM, CDR2 ANQGSEA. Losses at the gene ends were 4 bases for V and 4 bases for J; bases not matched to a gene: 3. The CDR3 sequence is 14 residues long. CDR3 DNA: TGCAGCGTTGGAGGGGACAGGGGGAATCAGCCCCAGCATTTT. Its protein is CSVGGDRGNQPQHF.

The chain couples TRBV6-5 to TRBJ2-3; maybe TRBD2 (6 bases). The CDR3 loop spans 15 amino acids. The germline gives CDR1 MNHEY, CDR2 SVGAGI. V was clipped by 2 bases and J by 4 bases, with 13 bases between them. The CDR3 loop is CASSYDAGKPDTQYF. CDR3 DNA: TGTGCCAGCAGTTACGACGCGGGAAAGCCAGATACGCAGTATTTT.

This sequence joins TRBV7-9 and TRBJ2-3; D is unclear. Trimming shortened V by 7 bases and J by 4 bases, and 15 bases separated the two germline ends. The CDR3 length is 14 residues. Per the germline V gene, CDR1 is SEHNR and CDR2 is FQNEAQ (reference sequence). CDR3 sequence (DNA): TGTGCCAGCAACGGGTTAGTTCGAGCAGATACGCAGTATTTT. Protein: CASNGLVRADTQYF.

The V and J genes are TRBV4-1 and TRBJ2-7; tentative D call: TRBD1 (6 bases). CDR1 and CDR2 from the germline V gene are MGHRA and YSYEKL. With 5 bases removed from V and 3 bases from J, the gap between germline ends came to 17 bases. There are 15 residues in the CDR3. The CDR3 reads CASSSLDSGVYEQYF. The CDR3 nucleotides read TGCGCCAGCAGCTCCCTGGACAGTGGGGTCTACGAGCAGTACTTC.

The chain links TRBV11-1 to TRBJ2-1; 8 nucleotides match TRBD2. V shed 1 base, J shed 8 bases, and the junction held 4 bases outside the gene matches. This CDR3 has 14 residues. Germline CDR1 SGHAT, CDR2 FQDESV (reference sequence). The CDR3 is CASSLEPAGDEQFF. The DNA for the CDR3 is TGTGCCAGCAGCTTAGAACCAGCGGGAGATGAGCAGTTCTTC.

V and J are TRBV18 and TRBJ1-1; D is undetermined. Trimming stripped 5 bases from V and 1 base from J, with 11 bases between. This CDR3 is 14 amino acids long. Germline CDR1 KGHSH, CDR2 LQKENI. CDR3 sequence reads: CASSGDLGNTEAFF. CDR3 DNA: TGTGCCAGCTCAGGTGACCTAGGGAACACTGAAGCTTTCTTT.

The rearrangement links TRBV28 to TRBJ2-4; 8 nucleotides match TRBD1. This CDR3 has 13 residues. Trimming removed 6 bases from V and 9 bases from J; junction bases left unmatched: 7. Germline-derived CDR1 and CDR2 are MDHEN and SYDVKM. The CDR3 reads CASRETGVGIQYF. The CDR3 DNA reads as TGTGCCAGCAGAGAGACAGGGGTGGGCATTCAGTACTTC.

The chain links TRBV2 to TRBJ2-7; D might be TRBD2 (6 bases). From germline, CDR1 is SNHLY and CDR2 FYNNEI. V was pared by 6 bases and J by 6 bases, with 24 bases between. The CDR3 runs 16 residues. CDR3 protein: CASSQIRVSGRVEQYF. CDR3 in DNA: TGTGCCAGCAGCCAGATCAGGGTCTCCGGGAGAGTCGAGCAGTACTTC. Together with reference TRBV2 and TRBJ2-7, the CDR3 gives the full variable domain: EPEVTQTPSHQVTQMGQEVILRCVPISNHLYFYWYRQILGQKVEFLVSFYNNEISEKSEIFDDQFSVERPDGSNFTLKIRSTKLEDSAMYFCASSQIRVSGRVEQYFGPGTRLTVT.

The CDR3 sequence: CSVVQGYNEQFF. For the CDR3, the DNA is TGCAGCGTTGTACAGGGATACAATGAGCAGTTCTTC. J is TRBJ2-1 and V is TRBV29-1; maybe TRBD1 (6 bases). V lost 4 bases and J lost 4, with 8 bases in between. Looked up from germline, CDR1 is SQVTM and CDR2 is ANQGSEA. The CDR3 covers 12 residues.

The chain links TRBV20-1 to TRBJ2-7, with D hard to call. The CDR3 totals 10 residues. CDR1 DFQATT and CDR2 SNEGSKA come from the germline V gene (reference sequence). Trimming removed 4 bases at V and 6 bases at J, with 7 bases between. The CDR3 DNA is TGCAGTGCTATGTTGGGCGAGCAGTACTTC. Translated: CSAMLGEQYF.

The CDR3 is CASSLLEGEGRNEQFF. The CDR3 bases are TGTGCCAGCAGTTTATTAGAGGGGGAGGGCCGCAATGAGCAGTTCTTC. The chain carries TRBV27 and TRBJ2-1; TRBD2 is a possible D gene (7 bases). Germline V lookup: CDR1 MNHEY, CDR2 SMNVEV (reference sequence). V lost 1 base, J lost 6 bases, and 16 bases lay in between. The CDR3 consists of 16 residues.

The J gene is TRBJ1-2, the V gene TRBV4-1; D unclear. The CDR3 sequence is 14 residues long. CDR1 and CDR2 (germline): MGHRA, YSYEKL. V lost 3 bases to trimming and J lost 5 bases, with 13 bases between them. As DNA, the CDR3 is TGCGCCAGCAGCCAGTCCGCAGCGGGTTATGGCTACACCTTC. Residues: CASSQSAAGYGYTF.

V and J are TRBV29-1 and TRBJ2-5; 7 bases fit TRBD1. CDR1 and CDR2 (germline): SQVTM, ANQGSEA. The length of the CDR3 is 14 residues. After removal of 5 bases from V and 0 bases from J, the junction contained 6 bases not matched to a gene. As DNA, the CDR3 is TGCAGCGTTAGGGGACAGCTACACCAAGAGACCCAGTACTTC. Protein: CSVRGQLHQETQYF.

This clone was recorded a few times. The gene calls are TRBV4-1 and TRBJ2-1, with TRBD2 matching 7 bases. The V segment lost 2 bases and the J segment 1 base; nucleotides outside the gene matches: 2. The CDR3 runs 15 residues. Germline CDR1 and CDR2: MGHRA and YSYEKL. CDR3 residues: CASSQLAVSYNEQFF. The CDR3 nucleotides are TGCGCCAGCAGCCAACTAGCGGTATCCTACAATGAGCAGTTCTTC.

The chain couples TRBV29-1 to TRBJ1-1; D possibly corresponds to TRBD1 (6 bases). The CDR3 has 13 residues. Trimming removed 4 bases from V and 10 bases from J, with 19 bases in between. Germline V lookup: CDR1 SQVTM, CDR2 ANQGSEA. The CDR3 DNA reads as TGCAGCGTTGTAGGGGGGGTCGGTACTCGAGCTTTCTTT. Residues: CSVVGGVGTRAFF.

This clone was counted only a few times. The chain is built from TRBV6-5 and TRBJ1-4; 9 bases are a match to TRBD1. The V gene's germline CDR1 is MNHEY and CDR2 SVGAGI. The V and J ends lost 10 bases and 8 bases, in that order; junction bases with no gene match: 5. CDR3 length equals 12 residues. The CDR3 DNA follows: TGTGCCACGAGGACAGGGGACGAAAAACTGTTTTTT. Residues: CATRTGDEKLFF.

This chain links TRBV29-1 with TRBJ1-5; 7 bases match TRBD1. The V gene end was trimmed by 6 bases and the J gene end by 5 bases; junction bases not matched to a gene: 4. The length of the CDR3 is 12 residues. CDR1 and CDR2 (germline): SQVTM, ANQGSEA. CDR3 region: CSVRDSYQPQHF. The CDR3 nucleotides are TGCAGCGTAAGGGACAGCTATCAGCCCCAGCATTTT.

The chain is built from TRBV7-9 and TRBJ2-4, with D unresolved. The CDR3 is made up of 15 amino acids. The V end lost 5 bases, the J end lost 1 base, and 12 bases lay between the germline ends. Germline loops: CDR1 SEHNR, CDR2 FQNEAQ (reference sequence). The CDR3 bases are TGTGCCAGCAGCAAACTGGACCGGGCCAAAAACATTCAGTACTTC. It yields the protein CASSKLDRAKNIQYF.

This clone came up a few times. This chain uses TRBV7-8 with TRBJ2-2; TRBD2 aligns across 12 bases. The CDR3 consists of 16 residues. Per germline, CDR1 SGHVS and CDR2 FQNEAQ. Unmatched junction bases numbered 5, after V lost 5 bases and J lost 4 bases. The CDR3 loop is CASSRLGLAGTGELFF. For the CDR3, the DNA is TGTGCCAGCAGCCGGCTGGGACTAGCGGGCACCGGGGAGCTGTTTTTT.

V and J are TRBV19 and TRBJ1-2; 7 bases fit TRBD1. Germline V gene lookup returns CDR1 LNHDA and CDR2 SQIVND (reference sequence). The CDR3 has 11 residues. V lost 7 bases to trimming and J lost 7 bases; unmatched junction nucleotides: 3. CDR3 nucleotide sequence: TGTGCCAGTAAGGGGGCTGGTGGCTACACCTTC. It specifies CASKGAGGYTF.

A few counts support this clone. This rearrangement joins TRBV27 to TRBJ2-5, with 8 bases that match TRBD1. CDR1 is MNHEY and CDR2 is SMNVEV in the germline V gene (reference sequence). V was clipped by 3 bases and J by 4 bases; unmatched bases: 4. This CDR3 comprises 14 residues. The CDR3 coding sequence is TGTGCCAGCAGTTTGGACAGGGCAAGAGAGACCCAGTACTTC. It yields the protein CASSLDRARETQYF.

The chain is built from TRBV28 and TRBJ1-1; TRBD1 might be the D (6 bases). CDR3 length: 16 amino acids. Per germline, CDR1 MDHEN and CDR2 SYDVKM. V was trimmed by 3 bases and J by 0 bases, leaving 14 bases between them. The CDR3 region is CASSLYLGQLNTEAFF. The DNA for the CDR3 is TGTGCCAGCAGTTTGTACCTTGGACAGTTGAACACTGAAGCTTTCTTT. The full variable domain, with the rest looked up from reference TRBV28 and TRBJ1-1, is DVKVTQSSRYLVKRTGEKVFLECVQDMDHENMFWYRQDPGLGLRLIYFSYDVKMKEKGDIPEGYSVSREKKERFSLILESASTNQTSMYLCASSLYLGQLNTEAFFGQGTRLTVV.